A single sample gave rise to the 10 T cell receptor beta chains below, sequenced in a study of T cells after yellow fever vaccination. TCRdb used MiXCR to reprocess the 5' RACE reads, holding one entry per CDR3 protein. The data hold hundreds of thousands of distinct CDR3 sequences, with roughly 13% observed a single time. The material sequenced was PBMCs, taken on the day of the yellow fever booster vaccination. These TCRs come from a man aged 30 to 39 who received the YFV17D yellow fever vaccine.

V and J are TRBV6-1 and TRBJ2-7; 10 nucleotides match TRBD2. Germline-derived CDR1 and CDR2 are MNHNS and SASEGT. The CDR3 has 14 residues. The J segment lost 4 bases and the V segment lost 9 bases, leaving 9 bases of the junction unmatched. As DNA, the CDR3 is TGTGCCAGTAGAGCGGGAGGGCCGAGGTACGAGCAGTACTTC. It translates to CASRAGGPRYEQYF.

This clonotype appeared a few times. The chain combines TRBV7-2 with TRBJ1-4; D is possibly TRBD1 (5 bases). The CDR3 extends over 13 amino acids. Germline assignment: CDR1 SGHTA and CDR2 FQGNSA. V was trimmed by 2 bases and J by 14 bases, leaving 15 bases between them. The DNA for the CDR3 is TGTGCCAGCAGCTTAAAGGCAGGGTGGGCTCTGTTTTTT. This translates into CASSLKAGWALFF.

This clonotype has only one observation. The chain couples TRBV20-1 to TRBJ2-1; D is possibly TRBD1 or TRBD2 (5 bases each). Germline V gene lookup returns CDR1 DFQATT and CDR2 SNEGSKA (reference sequence). There are 15 residues in the CDR3. V lost 4 bases, J lost 0 bases, and 13 bases lay in between. The chain's CDR3 is CSAKGTPSSYNEQFF. For the CDR3, the DNA is TGCAGTGCTAAAGGGACCCCGAGCTCCTACAATGAGCAGTTCTTC.

This clonotype has a count of ten or more. This chain links TRBV7-2 with TRBJ2-7; 7 bases map to TRBD1. The V gene end was trimmed by 3 bases and the J gene end by 3 bases; junction bases not matched to a gene: 14. CDR1 and CDR2 (germline): SGHTA, FQGNSA. The CDR3 contains 17 residues. The CDR3 region has the DNA TGTGCCAGCAGCTTCATTGATGACAGGGACCGATACTACGAGCAGTACTTC. This encodes CASSFIDDRDRYYEQYF.

This clonotype was picked up many times. The chain couples TRBV29-1 to TRBJ1-2, with D perhaps TRBD1 (6 bases). From germline, CDR1 is SQVTM and CDR2 ANQGSEA. The CDR3 extends over 13 amino acids. V was cut by 6 bases and J by 4 bases, with 15 bases left in between. As DNA, the CDR3 is TGCAGCGTCATCCGGCAGGGGTCCTATGGCTACACCTTC. Protein product: CSVIRQGSYGYTF.

V usage is TRBV2 and J usage is TRBJ2-1; perhaps TRBD2 as D (5 bases). Germline values: CDR1 SNHLY, CDR2 FYNNEI. The CDR3 is 16 amino acids. The ends were cut back, 1 base at V and 2 bases at J, with 12 bases in the middle. The CDR3 region is CASSEGSQLAYNEQFF. Written as DNA, the CDR3 is TGTGCCAGCAGTGAAGGGAGCCAACTAGCCTACAATGAGCAGTTCTTC.

The V call is TRBV4-3, the J call TRBJ1-5; D call uncertain. This CDR3 is 14 amino acids long. With 0 bases removed from V and 0 bases from J, the gap between germline ends came to 3 bases. The germline CDR1 and CDR2 sequences are LGHNA and YSLEER. The CDR3 here is CASSQDVSNQPQHF. The CDR3 bases are TGCGCCAGCAGCCAAGATGTTAGCAATCAGCCCCAGCATTTT.

The chain links TRBV7-2 to TRBJ2-5, with D maybe TRBD2 (5 bases). Trimming left V 5 bases short and J 4 bases short, with 14 bases between. The CDR3 sequence is 14 residues long. The germline V gene has CDR1 SGHTA and CDR2 FQGNSA. CDR3 nucleotide sequence: TGTGCCAGCAGCACCCGAGGGAAGGTAGAGACCCAGTACTTC. Residues: CASSTRGKVETQYF.

This clonotype was detected a few times. This rearrangement joins TRBV7-2 to TRBJ2-2; unclear D gene. There are 13 residues in the CDR3. The ends were cut back, 4 bases at V and 7 bases at J, with 10 bases in the middle. CDR1 is SGHTA, CDR2 FQGNSA, per germline. The CDR3 DNA reads TGTGCCAGCAGCTCCAGATCAGACGGGGAGCTGTTTTTT. As protein: CASSSRSDGELFF.

The gene calls are TRBV7-2 and TRBJ1-2; D call uncertain. The CDR3 consists of 15 residues. Germline values: CDR1 SGHTA, CDR2 FQGNSA. Trimming left V 5 bases short and J 3 bases short, with 16 bases between. Written as DNA, the CDR3 is TGTGCCAGCAGCCCCCGGTTAATCAGCTACTATGGCTACACCTTC. Translating it yields CASSPRLISYYGYTF.